Shown below are 25 T cell receptor beta chains from a single sample sequenced in a study of OX40 agonist ivuxolimab in advanced cancers. Here immunoSEQ multiplex PCR was the method, and the copy in TCRdb shows in-frame clones only, minus some. The sample has about 58,000 clones, approximately 88% seen once; the top ten hold about 0.77%. The specimen comprised CD4+ or CD8+ T cells sorted from blood, sampled in a trial of the OX40 agonist ivuxolimab. The source is an adult with an advanced solid tumor such as melanoma, head and neck, liver or kidney cancer.

This clone was observed once. This chain connects TRBV6-1 to TRBJ1-5, with 8 bases that match TRBD1. From germline, CDR1 is MNHNS and CDR2 SASEGT. Germline trimming cut 5 bases from V and 5 bases from J; bases unmatched to any gene: 5. This CDR3 contains 14 residues. The CDR3 coding sequence is TGTGCCAGCAGTCCTACAGGGGGACATCAGCCCCAGCATTTT. Amino acids: CASSPTGGHQPQHF.

The chain carries TRBV21-1 and TRBJ1-3. TRBV21-1 constitutes a pseudogene. CDR3 length: 14 residues. DNA for the CDR3: TGTGCCAGCAGCCACCGGGCCTCTGGAAACACCATATATTTT. This encodes CASSHRASGNTIYF.

The chain carries TRBV5-1 and TRBJ2-1; D gene uncertain. Trimming left V 0 bases short and J 5 bases short, with 9 bases between. CDR1 is SGHRS, CDR2 YFSETQ, per germline. This CDR3 comprises 14 residues. The CDR3 sequence: CASSLALANNEQFF. The CDR3 coding sequence is TGCGCCAGCAGCTTGGCTTTGGCAAACAATGAGCAGTTCTTC.

The chain recombines TRBV6-1 with TRBJ1-1; TRBD1 might be the D (6 bases). This CDR3 contains 15 residues. CDR1 is MNHNS, CDR2 SASEGT, per germline. V dropped 5 bases and J dropped 7 bases, with 20 bases sitting between them. CDR3 sequence (DNA): TGTGCCAGCAGTTCCGCCGGGACACCTCCCCGTGAAGCTTTCTTT. As protein: CASSSAGTPPREAFF.

The chain has TRBV5-1 and TRBJ2-7; 8 bases match TRBD1. CDR3 length equals 13 residues. Per germline, CDR1 SGHRS and CDR2 YFSETQ. V trimming: 3 bases; J trimming: 6 bases; junction bases outside the gene matches: 5. CDR3 in amino acids: CASSSIGQGEQYF. DNA for the CDR3: TGCGCCAGCAGCTCTATAGGACAGGGCGAGCAGTACTTC.

This chain links TRBV5-6 with TRBJ1-3; 8 nucleotides align to TRBD1. The trim removed 4 bases at V and 9 bases at J, leaving 9 bases unmatched. Germline V gives CDR1 SGHDT, CDR2 YYEEEE. This CDR3 has 14 amino acids. The CDR3: CASSPTGAGGTIYF. The CDR3, as DNA: TGTGCCAGCAGCCCGACAGGGGCCGGAGGCACCATATATTTT.

CDR3 DNA sequence: TGTGCCAGCAGTTATGAGGGGGGACGCGAGCAGTACTTC. This translates into CASSYEGGREQYF. The chain employs TRBV6-6 and TRBJ2-7, with D tentatively TRBD1 or TRBD2 (6 bases each). The V gene's germline CDR1 is MNHNY and CDR2 SVGAGI (reference sequence). V lost 3 bases, J lost 6 bases, and 12 bases lay in between. This CDR3 has 13 amino acids.

For the CDR3, the DNA is TGTGCCAGCAGAACCTCGGGCGGGGAGCTGTTTTTT. This codes for CASRTSGGELFF. This chain connects TRBV2 to TRBJ2-2, with D uncertain. The germline CDR1 and CDR2 sequences are SNHLY and FYNNEI. The CDR3 has 12 residues. V was pared by 6 bases and J by 7 bases, with 9 bases between.

The V call is TRBV5-1, the J call TRBJ2-3; D is perhaps TRBD1 or TRBD2 (6 bases each). Trimming took 0 bases from V and 7 from J, leaving 15 bases between them. Germline loops: CDR1 SGHRS, CDR2 YFSETQ. The CDR3 is 15 residues long. The CDR3 spells CASSLDLGGGNTQYF. The CDR3 DNA sequence: TGCGCCAGCAGCTTGGACCTGGGGGGCGGAAATACGCAGTATTTT.

The V gene is TRBV9, the J gene TRBJ2-5; no clear D. Trimming left V 4 bases short and J 2 bases short, with 9 bases between. This CDR3 is 13 amino acids long. Looked up from germline, CDR1 is SGDLS and CDR2 is YYNGEE. CDR3 residues: CASSPGSQETQYF. CDR3 nucleotides: TGTGCCAGCAGCCCCGGGTCTCAAGAGACCCAGTACTTC.

This clone showed up just once. The chain couples TRBV11-3 to TRBJ2-3; D is undetermined. CDR3 length: 14 residues. The V gene's germline CDR1 is SGHNT and CDR2 YENEEA. The V gene lost 5 bases and the J gene lost 2 bases, with 11 bases spanning the gap. The DNA of the CDR3 is TGTGCCAGCAGCAAGACCCGGTCCACAGATACGCAGTATTTT. Amino acids: CASSKTRSTDTQYF.

The CDR3 loop is CASSPVSGVTDTQYF. The CDR3 DNA follows: TGTGCCAGCAGTCCCGTTAGCGGAGTAACAGATACGCAGTATTTT. V is TRBV5-6 and J is TRBJ2-3; tentatively, D is TRBD2 (6 bases). Germline V gives CDR1 SGHDT, CDR2 YYEEEE. The CDR3 runs to 15 residues. The V and J ends lost 5 bases and 3 bases respectively, with 16 bases between them.

The rearrangement joins TRBV19 to TRBJ1-5; D gene ambiguous. Germline CDR1 and CDR2: LNHDA and SQIVND (reference sequence). CDR3 length: 14 amino acids. The germline V and J ends were trimmed by 3 bases and 5 bases, with 11 bases remaining between them. CDR3 bases: TGTGCCAGTAGTATGGTGCGAGATGATCAGCCCCAGCATTTT. Amino acid sequence: CASSMVRDDQPQHF.

The chain employs TRBV5-5 and TRBJ1-5, with unresolved D. Per germline, CDR1 SGHKS and CDR2 YYEKEE (reference sequence). This CDR3 contains 15 residues. Trimming pared 4 bases from V and 1 base from J, leaving 12 bases between. The CDR3 is CASSANTVSNQPQHF. The CDR3 DNA follows: TGTGCCAGCAGCGCCAATACAGTAAGCAATCAGCCCCAGCATTTT.

The chain couples TRBV6-1 to TRBJ2-1; 9 bases are shared with TRBD1. The CDR3 totals 15 residues. Germline assignment: CDR1 MNHNS and CDR2 SASEGT. The junction had 8 bases not matched to a gene; V was cut back by 4 bases and J by 7 bases. CDR3 bases: TGTGCCAGCAGTGGGCCGGGACAGGGTGAAAATGAGCAGTTCTTC. Its protein product is CASSGPGQGENEQFF.

V and J are TRBV18 and TRBJ1-1, with no clear D. Between the trimmed V and J ends, which lost 4 bases and 3 bases, there was a span of 12 bases. Germline V gives CDR1 KGHSH, CDR2 LQKENI. This CDR3 is built from 14 residues. CDR3 in amino acids: CASSQLGKDTEAFF. Here the CDR3 DNA reads TGTGCCAGCTCACAGTTAGGGAAGGACACTGAAGCTTTCTTT.

This clone was seen a few times. The V call is TRBV30, the J call TRBJ2-3; tentatively, D is TRBD2 (5 bases). Germline CDR1 and CDR2: GTSNPN and SVGIG (reference sequence). The CDR3 contains 16 residues. V shed 0 bases and J shed 1 base, with 14 bases lying between them. CDR3 sequence (DNA): TGTGCCTGGAGTGTACTCTGGGGAGAGGGCACAGATACGCAGTATTTT. Its protein product is CAWSVLWGEGTDTQYF. Filled out from reference TRBV30 and TRBJ2-3, the complete variable domain reads SQTIHQWPATLVQPVGSPLSLECTVEGTSNPNLYWYRQAAGRGLQLLFYSVGIGQISSEVPQNLSASRPQDRQFILSSKKLLLSDSGFYLCAWSVLWGEGTDTQYFGPGTRLTVL.

This clone showed up just a few times. The J gene is TRBJ1-1, the V gene TRBV10-1; D call uncertain. The CDR3 spans 13 residues. V lost 6 bases, J lost 4 bases, and 12 bases lay in between. In germline, CDR1 is WNHNN, CDR2 SYGVQD (reference sequence). The CDR3 DNA follows: TGCGCCAGCAGGGCCACCTTGAGCACTGAAGCTTTCTTT. Amino acids: CASRATLSTEAFF.

The chain uses TRBV10-3 and TRBJ2-1; D is uncertain. The CDR3 length is 13 residues. Germline V CDR1 and CDR2: ENHRY, SYGVKD. Between the trimmed V and J ends, which lost 0 bases and 9 bases, there was a span of 9 bases. CDR3 sequence: CAISESFGLEQFF. The DNA for the CDR3 is TGTGCCATCAGTGAGTCCTTTGGGCTTGAGCAGTTCTTC.

The V and J genes are TRBV5-1 and TRBJ2-3, with 11 bases that match TRBD2. Germline-derived CDR1 and CDR2 are SGHRS and YFSETQ. The junction had 2 bases not matched to a gene; V was cut back by 0 bases and J by 5 bases. The length of the CDR3 is 15 residues. The CDR3 DNA reads TGCGCCAGCAGCTTGGAACTAGCGGGAGTAGATACGCAGTATTTT. Its protein is CASSLELAGVDTQYF.

There are a few counts of this clone. This sequence joins TRBV5-8 and TRBJ2-2, with D perhaps matching TRBD2 (7 bases). CDR3 length equals 15 residues. Between the trimmed V and J ends, which lost 6 bases and 3 bases, there was a span of 15 bases. Germline CDR1 reads SGHTS; CDR2 reads YDEGEE. In DNA form, the CDR3 reads TGTGCCAGCATCCGAGGGGGGGCGCACACCGGGGAGCTGTTTTTT. Protein product: CASIRGGAHTGELFF.

This chain connects TRBV30 to TRBJ2-7; 8 bases agree with TRBD1. V was pared by 5 bases and J by 2 bases, with 5 bases of the junction left unmatched. This CDR3 spans 13 amino acids. Germline V gives CDR1 GTSNPN, CDR2 SVGIG (reference sequence). CDR3 residues: CAWRQGSPYEQYF. CDR3 in DNA: TGTGCCTGGCGACAGGGGAGTCCCTACGAGCAGTACTTC. Together with reference TRBV30 and TRBJ2-7, the CDR3 gives the full variable domain: SQTIHQWPATLVQPVGSPLSLECTVEGTSNPNLYWYRQAAGRGLQLLFYSVGIGQISSEVPQNLSASRPQDRQFILSSKKLLLSDSGFYLCAWRQGSPYEQYFGPGTRLTVT.

This clone has a single count. The J gene is TRBJ1-1, the V gene TRBV11-2; unclear D gene. This CDR3 comprises 13 residues. CDR1 and CDR2 (germline): SGHAT, FQNNGV. V gave up 0 bases and J gave up 8 bases, with 10 bases separating them. Here the CDR3 reads CASSLDITGEAFF. CDR3 in DNA: TGTGCCAGCAGCTTAGATATCACTGGAGAAGCTTTCTTT.

The J gene is TRBJ1-2, the V gene TRBV19; D gene unclear. Germline CDR1 LNHDA, CDR2 SQIVND (reference sequence). Trimming took 3 bases from V and 3 from J, leaving 11 bases between them. CDR3 length: 14 amino acids. CDR3 DNA sequence: TGTGCCAGTAGTATCGGCAGGCTCTACTATGGCTACACCTTC. It codes for CASSIGRLYYGYTF.

This clone was found once. In nucleotides, the CDR3 is TGTGCCAGTAGTATATCGGGAGGGGGGGGTAATGAGCAGTTCTTC. Protein: CASSISGGGGNEQFF. J is TRBJ2-1 and V is TRBV19; 8 positions match TRBD2. Looked up from germline, CDR1 is LNHDA and CDR2 is SQIVND (reference sequence). The CDR3 has 15 residues. Germline trimming cut 2 bases from V and 7 bases from J; bases unmatched to any gene: 7.